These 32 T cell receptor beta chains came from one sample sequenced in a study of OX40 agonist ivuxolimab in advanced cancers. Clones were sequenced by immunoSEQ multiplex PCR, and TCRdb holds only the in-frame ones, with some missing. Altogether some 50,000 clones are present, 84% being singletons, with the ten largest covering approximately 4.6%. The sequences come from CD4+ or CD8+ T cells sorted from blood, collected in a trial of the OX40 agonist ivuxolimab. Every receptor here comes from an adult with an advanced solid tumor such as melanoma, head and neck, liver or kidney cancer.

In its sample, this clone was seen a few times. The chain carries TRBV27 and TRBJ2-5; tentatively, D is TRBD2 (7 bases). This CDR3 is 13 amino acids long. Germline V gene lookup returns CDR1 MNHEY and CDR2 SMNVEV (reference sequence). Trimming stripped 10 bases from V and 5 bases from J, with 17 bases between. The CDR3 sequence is CATRRGGGETQYF. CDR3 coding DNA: TGTGCCACGCGTAGGGGGGGAGGGGAGACCCAGTACTTC.

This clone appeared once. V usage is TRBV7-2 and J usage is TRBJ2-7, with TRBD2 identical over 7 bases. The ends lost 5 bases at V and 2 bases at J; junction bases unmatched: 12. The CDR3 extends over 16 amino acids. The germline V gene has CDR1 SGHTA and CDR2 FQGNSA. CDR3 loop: CASSERGGSLTYEQYF. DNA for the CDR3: TGTGCCAGCAGCGAGAGAGGCGGGAGCTTGACCTACGAGCAGTACTTC. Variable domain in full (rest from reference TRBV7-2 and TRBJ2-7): GAGVSQSPSNKVTEKGKDVELRCDPISGHTALYWYRQSLGQGLEFLIYFQGNSAPDKSGLPSDRFSAERTGGSVSTLTIQRTQQEDSAVYLCASSERGGSLTYEQYFGPGTRLTVT.

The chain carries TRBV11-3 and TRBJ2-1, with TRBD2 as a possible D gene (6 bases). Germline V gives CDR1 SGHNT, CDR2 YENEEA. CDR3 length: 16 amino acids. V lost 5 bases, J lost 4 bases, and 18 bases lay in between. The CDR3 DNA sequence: TGTGCCAGCAGCCAAGAAGGGGCTAGCGATTACAATGAGCAGTTCTTC. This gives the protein CASSQEGASDYNEQFF.

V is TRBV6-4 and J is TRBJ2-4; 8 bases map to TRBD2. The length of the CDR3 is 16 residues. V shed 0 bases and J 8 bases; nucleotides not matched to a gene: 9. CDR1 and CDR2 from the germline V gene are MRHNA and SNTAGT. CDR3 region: CASSDSYNSGKDIQYF. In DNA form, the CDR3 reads TGTGCCAGCAGTGACTCATATAATAGCGGGAAGGACATTCAGTACTTC.

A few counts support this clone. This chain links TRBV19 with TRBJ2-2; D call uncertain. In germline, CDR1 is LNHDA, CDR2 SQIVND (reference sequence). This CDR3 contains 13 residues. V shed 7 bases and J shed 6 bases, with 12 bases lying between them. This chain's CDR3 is CASTSSRPGELFF. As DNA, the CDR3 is TGTGCCAGTACTAGTTCCCGTCCCGGGGAGCTGTTTTTT. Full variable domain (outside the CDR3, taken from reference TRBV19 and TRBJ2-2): DGGITQSPKYLFRKEGQNVTLSCEQNLNHDAMYWYRQDPGQGLRLIYYSQIVNDFQKGDIAEGYSVSREKKESFPLTVTSAQKNPTAFYLCASTSSRPGELFFGEGSRLTVL.

The CDR3 DNA reads TGTGCCAGCAGCTCCCCGACTAGCGGACGATACGAGCAGTACTTC. Protein product: CASSSPTSGRYEQYF. This chain connects TRBV6-6 to TRBJ2-7; 9 bases fit TRBD2. The CDR3 runs to 15 residues. Trimming at V came to 6 bases and at J to 4 bases, leaving 10 bases not matched to a gene. From germline, CDR1 is MNHNY and CDR2 SVGAGI (reference sequence).

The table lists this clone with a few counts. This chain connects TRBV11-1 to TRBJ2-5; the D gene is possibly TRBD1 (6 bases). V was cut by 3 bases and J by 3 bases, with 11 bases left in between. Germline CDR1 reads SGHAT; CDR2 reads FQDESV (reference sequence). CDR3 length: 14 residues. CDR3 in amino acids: CASSFQGKEETQYF. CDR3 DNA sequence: TGTGCCAGCAGCTTCCAGGGGAAGGAAGAGACCCAGTACTTC.

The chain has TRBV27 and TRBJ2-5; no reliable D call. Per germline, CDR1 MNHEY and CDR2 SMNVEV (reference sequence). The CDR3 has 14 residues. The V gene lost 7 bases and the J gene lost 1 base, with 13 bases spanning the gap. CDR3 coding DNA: TGTGCCAGCAAACAGACGGGCGCCCAAGAGACCCAGTACTTC. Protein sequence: CASKQTGAQETQYF.

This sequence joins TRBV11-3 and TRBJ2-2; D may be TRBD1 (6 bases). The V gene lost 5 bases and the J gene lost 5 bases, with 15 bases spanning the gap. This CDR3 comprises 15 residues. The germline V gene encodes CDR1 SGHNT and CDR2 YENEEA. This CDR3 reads CASSPKLGGTGELFF. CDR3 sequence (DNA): TGTGCCAGCAGCCCGAAGCTAGGGGGAACCGGGGAGCTGTTTTTT.

The CDR3 coding sequence is TGTGCCAGCAGCTTAGATAGCACAGATACGCAGTATTTT. This encodes CASSLDSTDTQYF. This sequence joins TRBV7-2 and TRBJ2-3, with no clear D. This CDR3 is built from 13 residues. V was shortened by 1 base and J by 0 bases, with 2 bases between the two germline ends. CDR1 and CDR2 from the germline V gene are SGHTA and FQGNSA.

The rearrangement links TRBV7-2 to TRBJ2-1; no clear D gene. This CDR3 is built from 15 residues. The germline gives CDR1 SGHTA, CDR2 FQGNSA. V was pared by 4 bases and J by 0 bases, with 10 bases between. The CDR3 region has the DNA TGTGCCAGCAGCTCCCACAGAATCTCCTACAATGAGCAGTTCTTC. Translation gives CASSSHRISYNEQFF. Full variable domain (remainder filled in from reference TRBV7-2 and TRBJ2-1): GAGVSQSPSNKVTEKGKDVELRCDPISGHTALYWYRQSLGQGLEFLIYFQGNSAPDKSGLPSDRFSAERTGGSVSTLTIQRTQQEDSAVYLCASSSHRISYNEQFFGPGTRLTVL.

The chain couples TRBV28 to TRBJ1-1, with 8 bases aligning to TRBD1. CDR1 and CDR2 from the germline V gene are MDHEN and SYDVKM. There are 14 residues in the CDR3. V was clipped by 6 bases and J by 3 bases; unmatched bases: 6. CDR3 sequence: CASSLTGVDTEAFF. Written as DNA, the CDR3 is TGTGCCAGCAGCCTGACAGGGGTTGACACTGAAGCTTTCTTT.

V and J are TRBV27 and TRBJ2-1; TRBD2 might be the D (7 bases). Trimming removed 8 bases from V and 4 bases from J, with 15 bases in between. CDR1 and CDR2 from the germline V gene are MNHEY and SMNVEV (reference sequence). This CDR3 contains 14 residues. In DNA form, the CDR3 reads TGTGCCAGCGGGGGCGGGAGAGCATACAATGAGCAGTTCTTC. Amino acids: CASGGGRAYNEQFF.

DNA of the CDR3: TGTGCCAGCAGTGAAGGGGGACAGGGGGGTGAAAAACTGTTTTTT. Translation: CASSEGGQGGEKLFF. The genes are TRBV25-1 and TRBJ1-4; 11 nucleotides align to TRBD1. The CDR3 covers 15 residues. Unmatched junction bases numbered 3, after V lost 2 bases and J lost 7 bases. Germline CDR1 and CDR2: MGHDK and SYGVNS.

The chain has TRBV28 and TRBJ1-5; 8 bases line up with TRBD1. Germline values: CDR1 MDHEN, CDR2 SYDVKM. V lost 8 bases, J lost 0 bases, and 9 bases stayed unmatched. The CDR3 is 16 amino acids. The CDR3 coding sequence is TGTGCCAGCGGGGGGACAGGAGACTATAGCAATCAGCCCCAGCATTTT. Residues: CASGGTGDYSNQPQHF.

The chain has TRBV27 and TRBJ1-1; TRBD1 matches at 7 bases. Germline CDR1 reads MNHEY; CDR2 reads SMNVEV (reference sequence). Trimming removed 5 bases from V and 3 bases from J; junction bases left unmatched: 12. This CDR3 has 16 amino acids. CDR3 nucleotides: TGTGCCAGCAGTCTCGCAGGGGGAGGGTCGGACACTGAAGCTTTCTTT. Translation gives CASSLAGGGSDTEAFF.

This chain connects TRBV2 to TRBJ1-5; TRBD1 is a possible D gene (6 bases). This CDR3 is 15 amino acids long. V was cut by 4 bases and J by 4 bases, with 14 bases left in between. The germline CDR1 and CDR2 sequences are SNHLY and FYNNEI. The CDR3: CASSVGRGGNQPQHF. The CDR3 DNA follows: TGTGCCAGCAGTGTCGGCAGGGGAGGTAATCAGCCCCAGCATTTT.

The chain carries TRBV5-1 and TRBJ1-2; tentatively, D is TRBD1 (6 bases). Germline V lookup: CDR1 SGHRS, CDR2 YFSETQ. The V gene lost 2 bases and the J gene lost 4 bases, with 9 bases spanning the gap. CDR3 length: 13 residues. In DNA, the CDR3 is TGCGCCAGCAGCTTCCCGACAGGCTATGGCTACACCTTC. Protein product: CASSFPTGYGYTF. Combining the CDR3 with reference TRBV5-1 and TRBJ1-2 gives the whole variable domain KAGVTQTPRYLIKTRGQQVTLSCSPISGHRSVSWYQQTPGQGLQFLFEYFSETQRNKGNFPGRFSGRQFSNSRSEMNVSTLELGDSALYLCASSFPTGYGYTFGSGTRLTVV.

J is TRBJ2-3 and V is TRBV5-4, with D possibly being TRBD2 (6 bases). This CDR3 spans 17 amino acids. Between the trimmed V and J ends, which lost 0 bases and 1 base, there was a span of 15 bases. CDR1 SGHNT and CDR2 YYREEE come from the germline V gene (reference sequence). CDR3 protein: CASSLAPRGGRTDTQYF. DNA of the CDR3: TGTGCCAGCAGCTTGGCTCCGCGGGGTGGGCGCACAGATACGCAGTATTTT.

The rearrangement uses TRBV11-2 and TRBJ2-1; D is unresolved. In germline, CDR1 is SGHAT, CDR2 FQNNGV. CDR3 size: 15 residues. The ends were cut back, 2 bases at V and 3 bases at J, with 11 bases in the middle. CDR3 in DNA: TGTGCCAGCAGCTTATCCGTGGGTGGCTACAATGAGCAGTTCTTC. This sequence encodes CASSLSVGGYNEQFF.

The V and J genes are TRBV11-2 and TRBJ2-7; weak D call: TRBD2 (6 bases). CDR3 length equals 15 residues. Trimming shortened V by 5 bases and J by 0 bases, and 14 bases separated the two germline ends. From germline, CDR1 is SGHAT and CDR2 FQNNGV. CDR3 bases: TGTGCCAGCAGCCCCAGCGGGCGGAGCTCCTACGAGCAGTACTTC. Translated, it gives CASSPSGRSSYEQYF. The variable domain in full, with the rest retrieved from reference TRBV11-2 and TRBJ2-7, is EAGVAQSPRYKIIEKRQSVAFWCNPISGHATLYWYQQILGQGPKLLIQFQNNGVVDDSQLPKDRFSAERLKGVDSTLKIQPAKLEDSAVYLCASSPSGRSSYEQYFGPGTRLTVT.

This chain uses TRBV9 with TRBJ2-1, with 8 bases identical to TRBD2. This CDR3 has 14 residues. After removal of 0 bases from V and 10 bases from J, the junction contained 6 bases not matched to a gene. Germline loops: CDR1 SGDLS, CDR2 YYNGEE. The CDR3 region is CASSVDGRAGEQFF. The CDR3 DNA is TGTGCCAGCAGCGTAGACGGGAGGGCCGGGGAGCAGTTCTTC.

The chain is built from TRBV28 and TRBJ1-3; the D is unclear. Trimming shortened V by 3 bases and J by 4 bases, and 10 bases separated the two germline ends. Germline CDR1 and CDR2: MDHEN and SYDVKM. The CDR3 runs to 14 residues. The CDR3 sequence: CASSFFVRGNTIYF. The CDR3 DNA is TGTGCCAGCAGTTTCTTCGTTCGCGGAAACACCATATATTTT.

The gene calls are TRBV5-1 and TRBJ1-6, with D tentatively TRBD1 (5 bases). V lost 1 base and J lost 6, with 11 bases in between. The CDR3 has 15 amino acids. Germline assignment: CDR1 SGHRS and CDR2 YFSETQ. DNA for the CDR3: TGCGCCAGCAGCTTGCTGCAGGGCGGTAATTCACCCCTCCACTTT. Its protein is CASSLLQGGNSPLHF.

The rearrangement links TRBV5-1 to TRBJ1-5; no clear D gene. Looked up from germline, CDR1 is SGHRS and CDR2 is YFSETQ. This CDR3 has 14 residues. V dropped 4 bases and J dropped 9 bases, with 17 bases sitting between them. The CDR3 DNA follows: TGCGCCAGCAGCCCCGACGCGGTCGGGCGGCCCCAGCATTTT. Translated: CASSPDAVGRPQHF.

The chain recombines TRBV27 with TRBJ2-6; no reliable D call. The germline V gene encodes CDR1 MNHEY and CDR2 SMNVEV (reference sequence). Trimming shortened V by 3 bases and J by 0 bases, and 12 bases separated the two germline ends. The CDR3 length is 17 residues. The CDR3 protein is CASSLATTISGANVLTF. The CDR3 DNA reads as TGTGCCAGCAGTTTGGCTACTACAATCTCTGGGGCCAACGTCCTGACTTTC.

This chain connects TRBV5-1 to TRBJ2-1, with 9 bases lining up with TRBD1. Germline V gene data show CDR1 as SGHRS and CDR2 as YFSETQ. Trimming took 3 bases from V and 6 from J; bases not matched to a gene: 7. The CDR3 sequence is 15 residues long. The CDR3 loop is CASSSGQGAFNEQFF. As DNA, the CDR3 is TGCGCCAGCAGCTCGGGACAGGGAGCTTTCAATGAGCAGTTCTTC.

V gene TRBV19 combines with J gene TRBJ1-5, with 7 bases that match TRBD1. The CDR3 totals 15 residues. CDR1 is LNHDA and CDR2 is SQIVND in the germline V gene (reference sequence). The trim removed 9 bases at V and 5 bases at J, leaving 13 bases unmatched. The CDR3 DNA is TGTGCCAGCCAGGGGGGGATTTTTTTTTATCAGCCCCAGCATTTT. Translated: CASQGGIFFYQPQHF.

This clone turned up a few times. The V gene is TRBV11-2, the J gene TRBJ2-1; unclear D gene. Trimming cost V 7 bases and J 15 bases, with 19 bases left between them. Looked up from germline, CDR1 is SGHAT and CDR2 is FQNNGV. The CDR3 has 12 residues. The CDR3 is CASTLTGLETFF. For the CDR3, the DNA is TGTGCCAGCACCCTGACTGGGCTCGAGACGTTCTTC. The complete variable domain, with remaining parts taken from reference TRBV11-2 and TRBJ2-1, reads EAGVAQSPRYKIIEKRQSVAFWCNPISGHATLYWYQQILGQGPKLLIQFQNNGVVDDSQLPKDRFSAERLKGVDSTLKIQPAKLEDSAVYLCASTLTGLETFFGPGTRLTVL.

CDR3 in DNA: TGTGCCAGTAGGCTTCGCCCGGGGGCGGCGGGCTCCTACAATGAGCAGTTCTTC. It encodes CASRLRPGAAGSYNEQFF. This rearrangement joins TRBV19 to TRBJ2-1, with D tentatively TRBD1 or TRBD2 (6 bases each). Germline CDR1 reads LNHDA; CDR2 reads SQIVND (reference sequence). The CDR3 is 18 residues long. Trimming shortened V by 6 bases and J by 0 bases, and 21 bases separated the two germline ends. Full variable domain (remainder filled in from reference TRBV19 and TRBJ2-1): DGGITQSPKYLFRKEGQNVTLSCEQNLNHDAMYWYRQDPGQGLRLIYYSQIVNDFQKGDIAEGYSVSREKKESFPLTVTSAQKNPTAFYLCASRLRPGAAGSYNEQFFGPGTRLTVL.

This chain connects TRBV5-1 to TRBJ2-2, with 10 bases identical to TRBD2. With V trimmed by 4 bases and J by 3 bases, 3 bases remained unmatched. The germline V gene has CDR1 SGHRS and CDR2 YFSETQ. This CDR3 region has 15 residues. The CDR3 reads CASSPGLADTGELFF. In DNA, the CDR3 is TGCGCCAGCAGCCCCGGACTAGCGGACACCGGGGAGCTGTTTTTT.

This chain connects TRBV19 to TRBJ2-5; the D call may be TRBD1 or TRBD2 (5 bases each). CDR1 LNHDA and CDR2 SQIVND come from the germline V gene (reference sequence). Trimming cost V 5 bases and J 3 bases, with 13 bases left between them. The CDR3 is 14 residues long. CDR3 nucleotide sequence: TGTGCCAGTAGTCTCGGGACGTTGGAAGAGACCCAGTACTTC. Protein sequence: CASSLGTLEETQYF. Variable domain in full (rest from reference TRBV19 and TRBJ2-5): DGGITQSPKYLFRKEGQNVTLSCEQNLNHDAMYWYRQDPGQGLRLIYYSQIVNDFQKGDIAEGYSVSREKKESFPLTVTSAQKNPTAFYLCASSLGTLEETQYFGPGTRLLVL.